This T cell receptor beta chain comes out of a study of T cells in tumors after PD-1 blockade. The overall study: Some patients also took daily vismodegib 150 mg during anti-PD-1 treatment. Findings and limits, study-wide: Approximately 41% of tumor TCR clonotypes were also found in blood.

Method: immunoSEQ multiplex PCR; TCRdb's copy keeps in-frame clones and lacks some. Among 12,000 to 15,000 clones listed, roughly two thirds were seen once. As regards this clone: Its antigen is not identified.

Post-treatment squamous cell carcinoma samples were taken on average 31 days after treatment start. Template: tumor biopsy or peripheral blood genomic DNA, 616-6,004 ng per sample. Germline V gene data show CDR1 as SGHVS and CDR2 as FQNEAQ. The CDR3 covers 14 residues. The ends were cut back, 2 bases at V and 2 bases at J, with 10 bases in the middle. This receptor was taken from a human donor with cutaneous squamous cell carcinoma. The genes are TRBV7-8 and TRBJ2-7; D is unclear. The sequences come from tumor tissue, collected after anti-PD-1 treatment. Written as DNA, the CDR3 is TGTGCCAGCAGCTTAACGTCCAGTGCCTACGAGCAGTACTTC. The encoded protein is CASSLTSSAYEQYF.